This entry describes one T cell receptor (beta chain). CDR3 length: 14 amino acids. CDR1 is MNHEY, CDR2 SMNVEV, per germline (reference sequence). V lost 6 bases to trimming and J lost 4 bases, with 12 bases between them. The entry originates in a study of blood T cells in healthy people across ages. All donors came from Russia, were Caucasian and healthy, and spanned ages about 6 to 100. PCR was performed a second time for about 7 to 12 cycles using a sample-barcoded 5' primer and a J-beta primer mix. Every sample produced at least 2.5 million CDR3-containing paired-end reads. TCRdb redid the calling of the 5' RACE reads with MiXCR, one entry per CDR3 protein. This sample has some 1.6 million distinct CDR3 sequences; 30% to 35% occur once, and the top ten carry over 9%.

The sample consisted of blood. The TCR comes from a woman aged 25-40 years in good health. V is TRBV27 and J is TRBJ2-2; tentatively, D is TRBD2 (5 bases). The CDR3 coding sequence is TGTGCCAGCAGCGCAAGGACTGGCACCGGGGAGCTGTTTTTT. It encodes CASSARTGTGELFF.